This T cell receptor beta chain comes out of a study of early T cells in non-severe SARS-CoV-2 infection (dated by TCRdb to about 2021). Study-level background: Because TCR sequencing relied on bulk RNA taken from unsorted whole blood, pairing of alpha and beta chains was not possible. What the research found in general, with its limitations: VDJdb matching was skewed toward anti-spike CD8 responses and likely underestimated virus-specific expansions, missing private and CD4 specificities.

The study was a case-control design nested within a healthcare worker cohort in London, UK, with weekly nasopharyngeal swab PCR tests and blood sampling. Healthcare workers were recruited during the week of the UK lockdown, between 23 and 31 March 2020, and followed weekly for up to about 15 weeks. The CDR3 covers 15 residues, taking in both the cysteine and the phenylalanine. Left in the record is the CDR3 DNA by itself, 45 bases read in frame from the first base. At the junction V is shortened by 6 bases and J by 4 bases; bases outside the gene matches: 6. Taken from the germline V gene, the CDR1 and CDR2 loops are SGHTA and FQGTGA. Receptors were amplified or captured by 5' RACE. For sequencing, a NextSeq 500 was employed. The TCR library protocol attached unique molecular identifiers to individual cDNA molecules to correct for sequencing error and PCR bias. Both TCR alpha and beta chains were sequenced, and tight co-correlation was observed between alpha and beta sequence abundances in each sample. Under the source paper's analysis protocol: V gene, J gene and CDR3 annotation of TCR sequences was performed with Decombinator V4. Expanded TCRs were defined as changing significantly between any two time points under a Poisson model with p below 0.0001. TCR abundances were normalised to the total number of TCRs sequenced per sample and expressed as counts per million. MAIT TCRs were defined by TRAV1-2 paired with TRAJ12, TRAJ20 or TRAJ33, and iNKT TCRs by TRAV10 paired with TRAJ18. VDJdb, accessed 1 November 2021, was searched for CMV, EBV and SARS-CoV-2 annotated TCRs, with TCRs annotated for multiple antigens excluded. In TCRdb, the public reads were trimmed at Q25 with fastp and aligned with MiXCR, with productive beta chains retained. Identical CDR3 protein sequences are pooled into one entry, listed with their most common genes and DNA. TCRdb's processing, not the study's, gives the V and J calls here. In this sample the table shows about 36,000 distinct CDR3 sequences, 5.3% of which occur a single time. The ten largest make up approximately 30% of the sample.

This clonotype was seen only a few times. It has no known antigen specificity. No base quality information exists; no much larger clone differs at one position. The material sequenced was whole blood. Recombination linked TRBV7-3 to TRBJ2-2; TRBD2 fits 9 bases in the junction. The TCR comes from an adult who was a healthcare worker with PCR-confirmed SARS-CoV-2 infection or an uninfected control (not recorded which). The nucleotide sequence is given as TGTGCCAGCAGTTCCGGACTAGCGAGCACCGGGGAGCTGTTTTTT. Translation gives CASSSGLASTGELFF.